This TCR beta chain was identified during a study of vaccination and CD4 T cells after COVID-19 (dated by TCRdb to about 2022). The study in broad terms: SARS-CoV-2 positivity had been established in the convalescent patients by nasal swab PCR, and mild disease was recorded in under ten of these patients and severe disease in one. In around 9 COVID-19 convalescent patients and a handful of infection-naive healthy vaccine recipients, researchers compared the spike-specific CD4+ TCR repertoire from before mRNA vaccination with the repertoire from after. Post-COVID blood samples were collected from convalescent patients a median of around 96 days after diagnosis, with a range of about 35 to 170 days. Post-vaccine blood samples were collected a median of about 66 days after the second vaccine dose, ranging from roughly 12 to 241 days. In control cultures, a CEFX viral epitope pool was used as positive control, an HIV-1 Nef peptide pool was used as negative control, or no peptide was added. Culture stimuli were overlapping spike peptide pools from SARS-CoV-2 and from the common cold coronaviruses HCoV-NL63, HCoV-OC43 and HCoV-229E. Participants got two doses of the Pfizer-BioNTech BNT162b2 vaccine (n=8) or two doses of the Moderna mRNA-1273 vaccine (n=2). Six males and four females were included in the convalescent cohort, with two Hispanic individuals, seven Caucasians, two Asians and one multiracial person represented. Study-wide findings and limitations: In convalescent patients, a median around 85% of post-vaccine SARS-CoV-2-reactive clones were detected only after vaccination, and vaccine-specific priming was suggested by this finding. Nearly all vaccine-specific clones in convalescent patients (304 of 307) were mono-reactive for SARS-CoV-2 spike rather than cross-reactive with common cold coronaviruses. The study included relatively few convalescent patients and did not analyze early timepoints after natural infection. The median count of SARS-CoV-2-reactive clonotypes went up from 21 after infection to 38 after vaccination, although the change was not significant.

The method was PCR. DNA from cultured CD4+ T cells underwent TCR sequencing with the Oncomine TCR Beta short-read assay at the Johns Hopkins FTIC core. Genomic DNA was extracted from the cultured CD4+ T cells with the QIAamp micro DNA kit. Oncomine TCR Beta libraries from cultured CD4+ T cells were pooled with unique dual indexes and sequenced on an Illumina iSeq 100. Concerning the study's data processing: Non-productive sequences were removed, and CDR3s not starting with C, not ending with F or W, or shorter than 7 amino acids were discarded. Antigen-specific clonotypes were identified using the MANAFEST web application through comparison of peptide-stimulated wells with reference and other culture wells. An FDR below 0.05, an odds ratio above 5, and a productive frequency above 0.1% in at least two of three replicate wells were required for clones to be considered positive. A clonotype counted as cross-reactive if it showed significant expansion both in the SARS-CoV-2 spike wells and in at least one common cold coronavirus spike condition. Levenshtein distances (stringdist) and unrooted phylogenetic trees (ape) in R version 3.6.1 were used to assess CDR3 homology. TCRdb reworked the public reads: Q25 trimming with fastp, MiXCR clone assembly, productive beta chains retained. Rows merge per CDR3 protein into single entries with the most common DNA and genes. In this record, the V and J calls reflect TCRdb's handling and not the investigators' own analysis. This sample lists some 20,000 distinct CDR3 sequences; 43% were detected once. The top ten clones comprise 2.5% to 3% of the sample.

From the cysteine up to the phenylalanine, the CDR3 has a length of 16 residues. Only CDR3 DNA remains: 48 bases, in frame from the first base. CDR1 and CDR2, looked up from the germline V gene, are MNHEY and SVGEGT. V and J are trimmed by 7 bases and 2 bases, and the gene matches miss 10 bases of the junction. The intended sense of this specimen's treatment or condition label: roughly 10-day PBMC culture with coronavirus spike peptide pools or control peptides (ViraFEST assay). To expand antigen-specific T cells with peptide pools and then pick out the expanded clonotypes through TCR sequencing, the study relied on the ViraFEST assay. Positive SARS-CoV-2 PCR tests in the convalescent patients dated from March to December 2020, before Alpha, Beta and Delta variants emerged in the United States. Each well held 1.5 million to 2.5 million PBMCs cultured with around 10 ug/ml peptide pools in IMDM containing around 5% human AB serum and 8 to 10 IU/ml IL-2. On days 3 and 7, half of the culture medium was replaced with fresh IL-2-containing medium. Once the cells had been in culture for around 10 days, the EasySep CD4+ T cell isolation kit was used to isolate CD4+ T cells by negative selection. Ficoll-Paque Plus gradient centrifugation was used to isolate PBMCs from whole blood, and the isolated PBMCs were then either used fresh or cryopreserved at -140C. Triplicate wells were generally used for each culture condition.

In regard to this clonotype: The specificity of this receptor is unknown. No much larger clone exists at a distance of one base, and base qualities are not known.

The chain was built from TRBV6-2 or TRBV6-3 and TRBJ2-3, and 9 junctional nucleotides match TRBD2. The material was CD4+ T cells from blood, cultured in vitro, obtained after SARS-CoV-2 vaccination. This TCR derives from a human donor who had recovered from COVID-19. The CDR3 region: CASISVAGAHTDTQYF. The sequence in DNA is TGTGCCAGCATAAGCGTAGCGGGGGCTCACACAGATACGCAGTATTTT.